This T cell receptor beta chain was sequenced during a study of human T cells and chemical hapten exposure (dated by TCRdb to the early 2020s). Some background on the complete study: For sensitization, 2% DPC in acetone was applied to a 2 cm by 2 cm area of upper inner arm skin. Weekly therapeutic DPC doses were additionally applied to the scalp of patients throughout the roughly 23-week study period. The mostly female patient cohort included alopecia areata with under or over 50% scalp involvement, alopecia totalis and alopecia universalis. Twenty-nine alopecia patients provided blood for TCR sequencing at one to four time points (pre-sensitization, 2, 6 and 24 weeks). The study tracked peripheral blood TCR repertoire changes in vivo during primary and secondary sensitization to the hapten diphenylcyclopropenone (DPC) in alopecia patients. Patch tests used Finn chambers with 0.01% DPC on the upper back, scored after 6 days by International Contact Dermatitis Research Group standards. Blood was sampled from patients pre-sensitization (week 0) and at 2, 6 and about 24 weeks after DPC sensitization. Libraries were pooled for sequencing, and variation in per-sample TCR yields was attributed mainly to small differences in library volumes within the pool. Overall study results and their limits: DPC sensitization did not change how many TCRs were above 1 in 1000 frequency, and no evidence was found of alterations in global repertoire structure. Repeated subsampling changed both the strength of the expansion versus patch-test correlation and the threshold at which that correlation became significant. Significantly more large CDR3 similarity clusters were formed by expanded TCRs than by pre-sensitization or healthy control sets, consistent with antigen-driven responses. Because every patient had alopecia, a presumed autoimmune disease, the patients' immune response might differ from that of healthy individuals. The number of PT1 expanded TCRs positively correlated with patch test score, significant at thresholds 8, 16 and 32 but not 4.

This clonotype has a handful of counts. The specificity of this receptor is unknown. No much larger clone is present one base from it, and per-base qualities are unavailable. The germline ends are 17 bases apart after V is trimmed by 7 bases and J by 5 bases. The germline V gene gives CDR1 as SNHLY and CDR2 as FYNNEI. Including cysteine and phenylalanine, the CDR3 has 14 amino acids. Left in the record is the CDR3 DNA by itself, 42 bases read in frame from the first base. In light of the paper, this sample's time point label describes: pre-sensitization, week 0. The treatment or condition label for this specimen denotes: therapeutic diphenylcyclopropenone sensitization with weekly scalp DPC. At every patch-test visit, the blood draw took place before the patch test was put on. Patients were eligible if aged 18 to 70, diagnosed with alopecia and judged suitable for DPC therapy, and pregnant patients were excluded. Total RNA was extracted from unfractionated whole blood that had been collected in Tempus Blood RNA tubes.

The library was generated by RACE. Instrument used: NextSeq 500. Library preparation attached unique molecular identifiers to individual cDNA molecules for quantitative, reproducible TCR counting. For every blood RNA sample, sequencing covered both the TCR alpha and TCR beta chains. Per the original workflow: The median number of TCRs per sample was 90,000 to 100,000, ranging from 23,224 to 690,600. The Decombinator software suite was used to annotate V, J and CDR3 in the TCR reads. To make PS versus PT1 abundance plots, every sample was subsampled to the same number of TCRs (28,000). Expanded TCRs were defined as absent before sensitization and observed at least eight times at the 2-week time point. Through fastp at Q25 and MiXCR, TCRdb rebuilt clones from the public reads, retaining in-frame beta chains. Rows with a matching CDR3 protein are joined into one entry that keeps the most common DNA and genes. These V and J calls derive from TCRdb rather than the authors' analysis. This sample holds 250,000 or so distinct CDR3 sequences; approximately 8.4% were observed only once. The top ten hold 2.3% of the sample.

The chain is made from TRBV2 and TRBJ2-5; the D gene could be TRBD1 or TRBD2, each one agreeing over 5 bases. The receptor was isolated from a woman between 40 and 55 years old with alopecia areata. Some clones in this sample may be carry-over from other donors' samples. This specimen was whole blood, taken in connection with sensitization to the hapten diphenylcyclopropenone (DPC). The CDR3 protein sequence reads: CASTPSGSGETQYF. The DNA reads TGTGCCAGCACCCCCTCAGGGAGTGGGGAGACCCAGTACTTC.